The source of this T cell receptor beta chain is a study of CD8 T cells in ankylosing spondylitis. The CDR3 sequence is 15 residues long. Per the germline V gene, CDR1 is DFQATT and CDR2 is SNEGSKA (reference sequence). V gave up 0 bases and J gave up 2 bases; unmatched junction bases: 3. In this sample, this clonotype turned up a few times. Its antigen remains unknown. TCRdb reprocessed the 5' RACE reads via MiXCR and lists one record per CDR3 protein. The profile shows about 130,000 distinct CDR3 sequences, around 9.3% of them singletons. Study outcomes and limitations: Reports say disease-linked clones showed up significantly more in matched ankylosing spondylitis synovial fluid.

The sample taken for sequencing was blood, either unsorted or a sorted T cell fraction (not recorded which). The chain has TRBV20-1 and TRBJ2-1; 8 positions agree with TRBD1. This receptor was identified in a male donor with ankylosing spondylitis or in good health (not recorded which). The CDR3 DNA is TGCAGTGCTAGAGATAAGACAGGGGCCTACAATGAGCAGTTCTTC. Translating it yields CSARDKTGAYNEQFF.